The next 11 T cell receptor beta chains were all read from a single sample in a study of Ad26.COV2.S vaccination and SARS-CoV-2 variants (dated by TCRdb to about 2021). Libraries were built with the immunoSEQ multiplex PCR assay. Held by TCRdb, this immuneACCESS table contains in-frame sequences only and omits some clones. Under half of the omission traces to an unresolved V gene where checked; the cause of the rest is unknown. The sample has approximately 480,000 clones on record, roughly 89% of them singletons. The ten largest account for 13% of the sample. This sample's treatment or condition label indicates: over 15 received Ad26.COV2.S at low or high dose, single or two shots; roughly 5 received placebo; per-sample allocation not given. For vaccine and placebo recipients, the sequenced repertoires came from samples collected on day 63 after the first injection. Specimen: peripheral blood, collected in a trial of Ad26.COV2.S vaccine versus placebo. These receptors were obtained from a person between 18 and 59 years old who received the Ad26.COV2.S COVID-19 vaccine or a placebo.

The chain carries TRBV4-1 and TRBJ1-4, with 10 positions matching TRBD1. From germline, CDR1 is MGHRA and CDR2 YSYEKL. The CDR3 runs 17 residues. The junction had 3 bases not matched to a gene; V was cut back by 2 bases and J by 0 bases. The DNA of the CDR3 is TGCGCCAGCAGCCAAACAGGGACAGGGGCAACTAATGAAAAACTGTTTTTT. Translation gives CASSQTGTGATNEKLFF.

The chain has TRBV5-1 and TRBJ2-5, with a weak D call TRBD2 (5 bases). This CDR3 has 12 residues. V was clipped by 4 bases and J by 4 bases, with 8 bases between them. Germline V gene data show CDR1 as SGHRS and CDR2 as YFSETQ. The CDR3 bases are TGCGCCAGCAGCCAAGAGGGAGAGACCCAGTACTTC. This sequence encodes CASSQEGETQYF. Combining the CDR3 with reference TRBV5-1 and TRBJ2-5 gives the whole variable domain KAGVTQTPRYLIKTRGQQVTLSCSPISGHRSVSWYQQTPGQGLQFLFEYFSETQRNKGNFPGRFSGRQFSNSRSEMNVSTLELGDSALYLCASSQEGETQYFGPGTRLLVL.

This chain connects TRBV6-4 to TRBJ2-1; the match to TRBD2 covers 8 bases. V was clipped by 6 bases and J by 5 bases; unmatched bases: 9. Germline lookup yields CDR1 MRHNA and CDR2 SNTAGT. This CDR3 is 15 amino acids long. This CDR3 reads CASRKNGLANNEQFF. The CDR3 DNA reads TGTGCCAGCAGGAAGAATGGACTAGCCAACAATGAGCAGTTCTTC.

The chain uses TRBV20-1 and TRBJ2-7; D gene uncertain. Germline V CDR1 and CDR2: DFQATT, SNEGSKA (reference sequence). The CDR3 loop spans 11 amino acids. V shed 1 base and J shed 3 bases, with 4 bases lying between them. The CDR3 sequence is CSARVIYEQYF. CDR3 nucleotides: TGCAGTGCTAGAGTGATCTACGAGCAGTACTTC.

J is TRBJ1-2 and V is TRBV28, with D possibly TRBD1 on 5 matching bases. Trimming removed 3 bases from V and 2 bases from J, with 13 bases in between. This CDR3 is 15 amino acids long. Per germline, CDR1 MDHEN and CDR2 SYDVKM. The CDR3, as DNA: TGTGCCAGCAGTTTTTTTGGGGCAGGGAACTATGGCTACACCTTC. As protein: CASSFFGAGNYGYTF.

CDR3 residues: CASSLQATGRGYEQYF. Written as DNA, the CDR3 is TGTGCCAGCAGCCTACAAGCGACCGGACGGGGCTACGAGCAGTACTTC. The V gene is TRBV7-2, the J gene TRBJ2-7; D might be TRBD2 (5 bases). Germline V gives CDR1 SGHTA, CDR2 FQGNSA. This CDR3 region has 16 residues. V was shortened by 5 bases and J by 3 bases, with 20 bases between the two germline ends.

The V gene is TRBV11-3, the J gene TRBJ2-1; D is undetermined. The germline CDR1 and CDR2 sequences are SGHNT and YENEEA. This CDR3 spans 17 amino acids. V was shortened by 1 base and J by 0 bases, with 13 bases between the two germline ends. In DNA, the CDR3 is TGTGCCAGCAGCTTAGGGATGGGCGGCTTCTCCTACAATGAGCAGTTCTTC. Translation gives CASSLGMGGFSYNEQFF.

In DNA, the CDR3 is TGCAGCGTAGCTCGTGGGAACACTGAAGCTTTCTTT. As protein: CSVARGNTEAFF. This chain uses TRBV29-1 with TRBJ1-1, with D unresolved. The germline V gene has CDR1 SQVTM and CDR2 ANQGSEA. The CDR3 consists of 12 residues. V lost 6 bases and J 1 base, leaving 9 bases between the germline ends.

The chain uses TRBV5-1 and TRBJ2-2, with 9 nucleotides matching TRBD2. Germline V gene sequence: CDR1 SGHRS, CDR2 YFSETQ. CDR3 length equals 15 residues. Unmatched junction bases numbered 11, after V lost 3 bases and J lost 11 bases. The CDR3 bases are TGCGCCAGCAGCTCTCAACGGGGGGGACTAGCTGAGCTGTTTTTT. Translating gives CASSSQRGGLAELFF.

The gene calls are TRBV7-9 and TRBJ1-3, with D unresolved. Germline CDR1 reads SEHNR; CDR2 reads FQNEAQ (reference sequence). V shed 7 bases and J shed 1 base, with 5 bases lying between them. The CDR3 runs to 12 residues. The CDR3 loop reads CASTGSGNTIYF. CDR3 in DNA: TGTGCCAGCACGGGTTCTGGAAACACCATATATTTT.

This chain links TRBV7-9 with TRBJ1-2; tentative D call: TRBD1 (6 bases). The CDR3 has 14 residues. V was pared by 2 bases and J by 3 bases, with 10 bases between. Germline CDR1 reads SEHNR; CDR2 reads FQNEAQ (reference sequence). The CDR3: CASSLLRGDYGYTF. DNA of the CDR3: TGTGCCAGCAGCTTACTCAGGGGTGACTATGGCTACACCTTC.